The 15 T cell receptor beta chains presented below share a single source sample, sequenced in a study of blood T cell repertoires in COVID-19. The protocol was immunoSEQ multiplex PCR, while the TCRdb copy is restricted to in-frame clones and leaves out a portion. The sample has fewer than 95,000 clones; almost 90% are singletons. The specimen sequenced was peripheral blood. These receptors came from a woman of 80 years or more with acute or convalescent COVID-19.

This rearrangement joins TRBV2 to TRBJ1-1; 8 nucleotides align to TRBD1. Germline V CDR1 and CDR2: SNHLY, FYNNEI. Trimming removed 9 bases from V and 4 bases from J; junction bases left unmatched: 4. CDR3 length equals 12 residues. CDR3 coding DNA: TGTGCCAGTGGACAGGGAAGCACTGAAGCTTTCTTT. Encoded protein: CASGQGSTEAFF.

The chain employs TRBV6-2 or TRBV6-3 and TRBJ2-5; 10 bases line up with TRBD2. V trimming: 6 bases; J trimming: 5 bases; junction bases outside the gene matches: 18. CDR1 and CDR2 (germline): MNHEY, SVGEGT. CDR3 length equals 18 residues. The CDR3 loop is CASSPQRRVAGGGETQYF. The CDR3, as DNA: TGTGCCAGCAGCCCTCAAAGGCGGGTAGCGGGGGGAGGGGAGACCCAGTACTTC.

DNA for the CDR3: TGTGCCAGCAGCCGTGCTCAGGGTTACGAGCAGTACTTC. This translates into CASSRAQGYEQYF. This chain connects TRBV6-5 to TRBJ2-7, with a tentative D call TRBD1 (5 bases). V lost 6 bases, J lost 4 bases, and 13 bases lay in between. The CDR3 extends over 13 amino acids. From germline, CDR1 is MNHEY and CDR2 SVGAGI.

The rearrangement joins TRBV4-3 to TRBJ1-6; 8 bases map to TRBD1. V was pared by 0 bases and J by 8 bases, with 0 bases of the junction left unmatched. CDR1 and CDR2 (germline): LGHNA, YSLEER. The CDR3 runs 14 residues. The CDR3 DNA is TGCGCCAGCAGCCAAGAGGACAGGGATTCACCCCTCCACTTT. It is translated as CASSQEDRDSPLHF.

The rearrangement links TRBV9 to TRBJ2-2, with a possible D match to TRBD2 (5 bases). V lost 4 bases to trimming and J lost 0 bases, with 10 bases between them. There are 15 residues in the CDR3. Germline V lookup: CDR1 SGDLS, CDR2 YYNGEE. The CDR3 protein is CASSQLGTNTGELFF. The CDR3 nucleotides are TGTGCCAGCAGCCAACTAGGTACGAACACCGGGGAGCTGTTTTTT.

This chain joins TRBV5-4 and TRBJ1-2, with D maybe TRBD1 (6 bases). The CDR3 has 15 amino acids. CDR1 SGHNT and CDR2 YYREEE come from the germline V gene (reference sequence). With 0 bases removed from V and 2 bases from J, the gap between germline ends came to 11 bases. This CDR3 is CASSLVSRGNYGYTF. CDR3 sequence (DNA): TGTGCCAGCAGCTTGGTATCCAGGGGAAACTATGGCTACACCTTC.

This clone has just one count. CDR3 DNA sequence: TGTGCCAGCAGTGAAAAATCTATTGGGTTGGCAGGGAGGACCGGGGAGCTGTTTTTT. Amino acid sequence: CASSEKSIGLAGRTGELFF. This chain links TRBV6-1 with TRBJ2-2; TRBD2 might be the D (6 bases). Deletions cut 2 bases from V and 5 bases from J, with 24 bases between. Germline V gene lookup returns CDR1 MNHNS and CDR2 SASEGT. This CDR3 region has 19 residues.

This clone came up once. V gene TRBV27 combines with J gene TRBJ2-6; D not resolved. V lost 4 bases and J lost 0, with 13 bases in between. CDR3 length: 17 residues. Germline V gives CDR1 MNHEY, CDR2 SMNVEV (reference sequence). Written as DNA, the CDR3 is TGTGCCAGCAGTTCTCACCGACTCTACTCTGGGGCCAACGTCCTGACTTTC. Protein: CASSSHRLYSGANVLTF.

The gene calls are TRBV6-5 and TRBJ1-5, with 7 bases identical to TRBD1. Germline V CDR1 and CDR2: MNHEY, SVGAGI. The V and J ends lost 6 bases and 3 bases, in that order; junction bases with no gene match: 5. This CDR3 region has 14 residues. In nucleotides, the CDR3 is TGTGCCAGCAGCCCCGGGACAGTCAATCAGCCCCAGCATTTT. Translating gives CASSPGTVNQPQHF.

V and J are TRBV5-1 and TRBJ1-2; D might be TRBD1 (5 bases). The CDR3 length is 16 residues. Germline CDR1 SGHRS, CDR2 YFSETQ. V lost 2 bases and J lost 4, with 18 bases in between. CDR3 nucleotide sequence: TGCGCCAGCAGCTTATCCATCTCGCCGGGGGGCTATGGCTACACCTTC. Translation: CASSLSISPGGYGYTF. Filled out from reference TRBV5-1 and TRBJ1-2, the complete variable domain reads KAGVTQTPRYLIKTRGQQVTLSCSPISGHRSVSWYQQTPGQGLQFLFEYFSETQRNKGNFPGRFSGRQFSNSRSEMNVSTLELGDSALYLCASSLSISPGGYGYTFGSGTRLTVV.

The V call is TRBV13, the J call TRBJ1-5; 11 bases are shared with TRBD1. With V trimmed by 4 bases and J by 7 bases, 6 bases remained unmatched. This CDR3 region has 15 residues. Germline lookup yields CDR1 PRHDT and CDR2 FYEKMQ (reference sequence). The DNA for the CDR3 is TGTGCCAGCAGCTCTGGACAGGGGGCTGACCAGCCCCAGCATTTT. This encodes CASSSGQGADQPQHF.

This clone was found once. The V gene is TRBV5-1, the J gene TRBJ2-5, with TRBD1 as a possible D gene (5 bases). The V end was cut by 2 bases, the J end by 5 bases, with 10 bases between. The CDR3 spans 13 residues. CDR1 is SGHRS and CDR2 is YFSETQ in the germline V gene. CDR3 DNA sequence: TGCGCCAGCAGCTTAAGGGGCGCCGAGACCCAGTACTTC. This gives the protein CASSLRGAETQYF.

This rearrangement joins TRBV19 to TRBJ1-5; 8 bases are shared with TRBD1. CDR1 LNHDA and CDR2 SQIVND come from the germline V gene (reference sequence). V lost 3 bases to trimming and J lost 7 bases; unmatched junction nucleotides: 8. This CDR3 has 15 residues. CDR3 region: CASSILHRGEQPQHF. CDR3 bases: TGTGCCAGTAGTATTCTACACAGGGGGGAGCAGCCCCAGCATTTT.

DNA for the CDR3: TGTGCCAGTAGCGCACAGGGATATGGAGAGTTGTGGACTGAAGCTTTCTTT. Protein: CASSAQGYGELWTEAFF. The chain has TRBV19 and TRBJ1-1; weak D call: TRBD1 (6 bases). V lost 6 bases, J lost 5 bases, and 25 bases lay in between. Germline lookup yields CDR1 LNHDA and CDR2 SQIVND (reference sequence). The CDR3 totals 17 residues.

The chain carries TRBV6-1 and TRBJ1-5; D gene unclear. CDR3 size: 14 residues. Germline values: CDR1 MNHNS, CDR2 SASEGT. V dropped 0 bases and J dropped 6 bases, with 9 bases sitting between them. In nucleotides, the CDR3 is TGTGCCAGCAGTGAAGCTAGCAGAGGTCAGCCCCAGCATTTT. Translated, it gives CASSEASRGQPQHF.